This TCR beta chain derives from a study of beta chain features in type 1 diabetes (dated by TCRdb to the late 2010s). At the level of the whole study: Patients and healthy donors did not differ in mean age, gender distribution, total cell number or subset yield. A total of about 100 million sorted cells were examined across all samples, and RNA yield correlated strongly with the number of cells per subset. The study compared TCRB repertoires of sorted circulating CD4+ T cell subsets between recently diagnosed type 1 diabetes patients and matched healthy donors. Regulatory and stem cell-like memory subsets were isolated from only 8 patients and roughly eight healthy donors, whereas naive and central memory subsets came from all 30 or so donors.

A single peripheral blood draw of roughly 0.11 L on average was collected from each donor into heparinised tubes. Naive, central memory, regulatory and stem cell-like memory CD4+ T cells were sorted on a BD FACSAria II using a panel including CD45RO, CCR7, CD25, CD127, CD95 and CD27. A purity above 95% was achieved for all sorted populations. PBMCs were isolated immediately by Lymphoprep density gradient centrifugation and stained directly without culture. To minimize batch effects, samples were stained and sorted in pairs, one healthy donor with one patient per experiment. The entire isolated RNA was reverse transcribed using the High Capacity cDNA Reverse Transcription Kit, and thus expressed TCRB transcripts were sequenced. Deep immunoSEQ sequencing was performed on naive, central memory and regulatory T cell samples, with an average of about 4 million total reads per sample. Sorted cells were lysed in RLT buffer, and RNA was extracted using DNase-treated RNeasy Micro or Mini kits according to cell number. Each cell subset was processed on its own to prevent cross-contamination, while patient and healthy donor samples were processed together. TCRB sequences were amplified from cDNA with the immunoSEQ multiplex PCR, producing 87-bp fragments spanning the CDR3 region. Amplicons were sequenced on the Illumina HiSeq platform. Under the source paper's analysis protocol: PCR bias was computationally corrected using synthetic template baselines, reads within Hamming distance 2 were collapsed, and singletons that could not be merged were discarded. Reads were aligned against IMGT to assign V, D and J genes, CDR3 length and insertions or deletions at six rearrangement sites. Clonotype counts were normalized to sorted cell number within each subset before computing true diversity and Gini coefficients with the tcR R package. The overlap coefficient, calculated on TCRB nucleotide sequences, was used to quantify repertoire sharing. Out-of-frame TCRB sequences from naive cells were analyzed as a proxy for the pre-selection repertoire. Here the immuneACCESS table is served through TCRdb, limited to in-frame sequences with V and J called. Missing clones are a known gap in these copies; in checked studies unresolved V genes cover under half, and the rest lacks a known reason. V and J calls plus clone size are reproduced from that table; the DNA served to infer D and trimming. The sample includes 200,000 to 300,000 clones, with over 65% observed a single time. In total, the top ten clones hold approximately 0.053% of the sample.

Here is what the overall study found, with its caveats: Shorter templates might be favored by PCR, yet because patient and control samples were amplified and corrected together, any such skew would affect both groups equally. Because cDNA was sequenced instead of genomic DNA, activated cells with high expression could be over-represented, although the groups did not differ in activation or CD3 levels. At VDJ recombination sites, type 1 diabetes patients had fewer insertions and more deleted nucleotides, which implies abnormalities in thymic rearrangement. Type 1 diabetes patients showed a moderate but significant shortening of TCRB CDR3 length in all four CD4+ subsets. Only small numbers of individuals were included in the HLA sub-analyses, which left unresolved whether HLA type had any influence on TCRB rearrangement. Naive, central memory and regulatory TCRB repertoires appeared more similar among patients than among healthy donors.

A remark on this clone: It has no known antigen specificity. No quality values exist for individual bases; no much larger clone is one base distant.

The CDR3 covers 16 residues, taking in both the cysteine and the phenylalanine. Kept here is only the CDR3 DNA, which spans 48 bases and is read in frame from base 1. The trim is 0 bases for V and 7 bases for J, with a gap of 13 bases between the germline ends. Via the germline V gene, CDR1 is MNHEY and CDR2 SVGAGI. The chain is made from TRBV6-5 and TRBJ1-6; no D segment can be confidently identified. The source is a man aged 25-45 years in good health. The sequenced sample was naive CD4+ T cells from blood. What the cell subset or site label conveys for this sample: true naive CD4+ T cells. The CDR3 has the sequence CASSYSAHLTNSPLHF. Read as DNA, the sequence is TGTGCCAGCAGTTACTCGGCCCATCTTACCAATTCACCCCTCCACTTT.